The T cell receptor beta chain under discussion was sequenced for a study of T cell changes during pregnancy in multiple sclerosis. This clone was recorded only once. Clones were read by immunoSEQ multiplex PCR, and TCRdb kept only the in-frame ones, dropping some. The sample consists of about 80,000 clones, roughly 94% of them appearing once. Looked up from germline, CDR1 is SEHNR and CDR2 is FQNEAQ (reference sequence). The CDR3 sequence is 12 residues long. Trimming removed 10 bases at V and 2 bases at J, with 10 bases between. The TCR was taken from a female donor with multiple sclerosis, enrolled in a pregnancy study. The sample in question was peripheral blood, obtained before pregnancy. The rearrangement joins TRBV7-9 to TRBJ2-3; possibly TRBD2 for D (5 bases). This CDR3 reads CAIEGNTDTQYF. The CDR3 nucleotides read TGTGCCATCGAGGGAAACACAGATACGCAGTATTTT.